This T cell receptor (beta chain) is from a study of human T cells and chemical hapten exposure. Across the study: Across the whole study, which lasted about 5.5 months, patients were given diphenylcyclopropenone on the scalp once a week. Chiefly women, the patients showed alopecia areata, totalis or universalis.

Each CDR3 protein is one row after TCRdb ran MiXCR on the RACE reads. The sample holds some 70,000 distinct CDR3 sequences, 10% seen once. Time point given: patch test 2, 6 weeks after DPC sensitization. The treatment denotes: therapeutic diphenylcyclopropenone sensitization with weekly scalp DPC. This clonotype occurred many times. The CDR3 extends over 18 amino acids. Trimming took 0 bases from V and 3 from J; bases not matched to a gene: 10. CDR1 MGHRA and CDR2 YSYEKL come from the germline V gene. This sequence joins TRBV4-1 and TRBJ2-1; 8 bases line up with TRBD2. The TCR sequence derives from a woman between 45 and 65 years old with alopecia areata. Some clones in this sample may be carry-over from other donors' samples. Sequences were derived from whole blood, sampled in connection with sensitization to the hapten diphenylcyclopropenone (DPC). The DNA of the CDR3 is TGCGCCAGCAGCCAAGAGGACACAACGGGAGGGCTCTACAATGAGCAGTTCTTC. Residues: CASSQEDTTGGLYNEQFF.